The source of this T cell receptor beta chain is a study of blood T cell repertoires in COVID-19. At the level of the study: PBMCs, B-cell-depleted T cells, or T cells provided the cDNA or gDNA that made up the material.

This clone was counted only a few times. Under the authors' procedure: Amplified reference gene primers provided the basis for estimating nucleated cell counts. TCRdb keeps only in-frame clones here, not all; method: immunoSEQ multiplex PCR. V, J and clone size are taken as reported in that table, and D and trimming were inferred from the DNA itself. The sample shows 180,000 or so clones, 85% of them seen only once. Trimming left V 2 bases short and J 6 bases short, with 13 bases between. Germline CDR1 reads SQVTM; CDR2 reads ANQGSEA. This CDR3 has 13 residues. The specimen was peripheral blood. This TCR was sampled from a woman aged 55 to 70 with acute or convalescent COVID-19. The chain is built from TRBV29-1 and TRBJ1-2; weak D call: TRBD1 (5 bases). CDR3 nucleotides: TGCAGCGTTGAATCCCCGACAGTGGATGGCTACACCTTC. This sequence encodes CSVESPTVDGYTF.